This T cell receptor beta chain was sequenced during a study of vaccination and CD4 T cells after COVID-19. With regard to this clonotype: As yet, its antigen is unknown.

Broader study findings: Analysis of convalescent patients found that 304 of 307 vaccine-specific clones were spike mono-reactive.

With the Oncomine TCR Beta short-read assay, DNA from cultured CD4+ T cells was sequenced. Each CDR3 protein gets one entry after TCRdb re-called the PCR reads with MiXCR. The data hold just under 20,000 distinct CDR3 sequences, with less than 75% observed a single time. The CDR3 totals 17 residues. V gave up 6 bases and J gave up 0 bases; unmatched junction bases: 10. Germline CDR1 is SEHNR and CDR2 is FQNEAQ (reference sequence). Regarding treatment: roughly 10-day PBMC culture with coronavirus spike peptide pools or control peptides (ViraFEST assay). This TCR was recovered from a human donor who had recovered from COVID-19. V and J are TRBV7-9 and TRBJ2-1, with 8 positions matching TRBD1. Sequenced sample: CD4+ T cells from blood, cultured in vitro. The CDR3 loop reads CASRSGRGLSSYNEQFF. As DNA, the CDR3 is TGTGCCAGCAGGTCCGGCAGGGGGCTGAGCTCCTACAATGAGCAGTTCTTC.